This TCR beta chain is drawn from a study of OX40 agonist ivuxolimab in advanced cancers. TCRdb's copy holds only in-frame clones and misses some; the assay was immunoSEQ multiplex PCR. The repertoire holds about 48,000 clones, approximately 81% seen once, with 9% to 10% in the top ten. The CDR3 has 16 amino acids. From germline, CDR1 is GTSNPN and CDR2 SVGIG (reference sequence). Trimming removed 7 bases from V and 7 bases from J, with 25 bases in between. This chain links TRBV30 with TRBJ1-4; possibly TRBD1 for D (6 bases). The sample in question was CD4+ or CD8+ T cells sorted from blood, obtained in a trial of the OX40 agonist ivuxolimab. This clonotype was sampled from an adult with an advanced solid tumor such as melanoma, head and neck, liver or kidney cancer. The chain's CDR3 is CALRGADSPLGEKLFF. The CDR3 nucleotides read TGTGCCTTGAGGGGGGCTGACAGTCCCCTAGGTGAAAAACTGTTTTTT.